These 21 T cell receptor beta chains were all obtained from the same sample, sequenced in a study of human T cells and chemical hapten exposure. Specified time point: patch test 3, about 24 weeks after DPC sensitization. Treatment noted: therapeutic diphenylcyclopropenone sensitization with weekly scalp DPC. Via MiXCR, TCRdb re-called the RACE reads, giving one row per CDR3 protein. The data contain 180,000 or so distinct CDR3 sequences, 24% of them singletons. Sample: whole blood, taken in connection with sensitization to the hapten diphenylcyclopropenone (DPC). These receptors were obtained from a woman in her thirties or forties with alopecia areata. Some clones in this sample may be carry-over from other donors' samples.

The CDR3 protein is CASHEARTDTQYF. The CDR3 region has the DNA TGTGCCAGCCACGAAGCTCGCACAGATACGCAGTATTTT. The chain couples TRBV6-6 to TRBJ2-3, with unresolved D. Germline CDR1 and CDR2: MNHNY and SVGAGI (reference sequence). This CDR3 has 13 amino acids. The ends were cut back, 8 bases at V and 1 base at J, with 10 bases in the middle.

The chain combines TRBV28 with TRBJ1-5; D possibly corresponds to TRBD1 (5 bases). Trimming took 4 bases from V and 5 from J, leaving 9 bases between them. This CDR3 has 13 residues. Germline CDR1 reads MDHEN; CDR2 reads SYDVKM. The CDR3 DNA reads as TGTGCCAGCAGTTCAGGGCAGGATCAGCCCCAGCATTTT. Its protein is CASSSGQDQPQHF.

This clonotype was seen repeatedly, ten times or more. The chain employs TRBV7-9 and TRBJ2-5, with a tentative D call TRBD2 (5 bases). Between the trimmed V and J ends, which lost 4 bases and 2 bases, there was a span of 11 bases. Germline V gene sequence: CDR1 SEHNR, CDR2 FQNEAQ (reference sequence). The CDR3 has 14 amino acids. The CDR3 is CASSSSREQETQYF. CDR3 nucleotide sequence: TGTGCCAGCAGCTCATCGAGGGAACAAGAGACCCAGTACTTC.

J is TRBJ2-2 and V is TRBV7-3; D is perhaps TRBD1 (5 bases). Germline V lookup: CDR1 SGHTA, CDR2 FQGTGA. The V and J ends lost 6 bases and 4 bases respectively, with 9 bases between them. This CDR3 region has 13 residues. The CDR3 is CASSLTGTGELFF. The CDR3 nucleotides are TGTGCCAGCAGTCTAACAGGCACCGGGGAGCTGTTTTTT. The entire variable domain, with the rest obtained from reference TRBV7-3 and TRBJ2-2, is as follows: GAGVSQTPSNKVTEKGKYVELRCDPISGHTALYWYRQSLGQGPEFLIYFQGTGAADDSGLPNDRFFAVRPEGSVSTLKIQRTERGDSAVYLCASSLTGTGELFFGEGSRLTVL.

The chain couples TRBV6-2 or TRBV6-3 to TRBJ2-1; 7 bases are shared with TRBD2. Germline V gives CDR1 MNHEY, CDR2 SVGEGT. This CDR3 is 13 amino acids long. V gave up 8 bases and J gave up 6 bases; unmatched junction bases: 7. The CDR3 loop reads CASHRGSGNEQFF. CDR3 in DNA: TGTGCCAGCCATCGCGGGAGCGGCAATGAGCAGTTCTTC.

The V gene is TRBV20-1, the J gene TRBJ2-1, with unresolved D. CDR3 length: 13 residues. The V and J ends lost 3 bases and 12 bases respectively, with 18 bases between them. From germline, CDR1 is DFQATT and CDR2 SNEGSKA (reference sequence). CDR3 DNA: TGCAGTGCTAGCGCTCAGGCCGGCGTCCGGCAGTTCTTC. Its translation: CSASAQAGVRQFF.

The sample holds one count of this clonotype. V usage is TRBV5-1 and J usage is TRBJ1-4; maybe TRBD1 (5 bases). V was clipped by 0 bases and J by 5 bases, with 8 bases between them. Germline loops: CDR1 SGHRS, CDR2 YFSETQ. CDR3 size: 14 residues. CDR3 in amino acids: CASSLGTSNEKLFF. The CDR3, as DNA: TGCGCCAGCAGCTTGGGGACATCGAATGAAAAACTGTTTTTT.

This clonotype appeared a few times. The rearrangement links TRBV6-2 or TRBV6-3 to TRBJ1-5; D is unclear. Looked up from germline, CDR1 is MNHEY and CDR2 is SVGEGT. The CDR3 totals 15 residues. The V end was cut by 1 base, the J end by 1 base, with 8 bases between. The CDR3 is CASSYFTGSNQPQHF. The CDR3 DNA follows: TGTGCCAGCAGTTACTTTACGGGAAGCAATCAGCCCCAGCATTTT.

CDR3 sequence (DNA): TGTGCCACCAGTGACCGAGGACTAGCGGACTACAATGAGCAGTTCTTC. It specifies CATSDRGLADYNEQFF. The rearrangement uses TRBV24-1 and TRBJ2-1, with 10 positions matching TRBD2. With 4 bases clipped from V and 3 bases from J, the junction kept 5 bases outside the gene matches. This CDR3 contains 16 residues. Germline CDR1 KGHDR, CDR2 SFDVKD.

This clonotype came up a few times. The chain combines TRBV6-5 with TRBJ2-1; 7 nucleotides match TRBD2. CDR1 and CDR2 from the germline V gene are MNHEY and SVGAGI. The CDR3 loop spans 14 amino acids. V trimming: 4 bases; J trimming: 5 bases; junction bases outside the gene matches: 5. The CDR3 sequence is CASSSAGANNEQFF. CDR3 bases: TGTGCCAGCAGTTCCGCGGGAGCCAACAATGAGCAGTTCTTC.

The V and J genes are TRBV27 and TRBJ1-6; TRBD1 is a possible D gene (6 bases). The CDR3 extends over 16 amino acids. The germline CDR1 and CDR2 sequences are MNHEY and SMNVEV (reference sequence). V lost 8 bases to trimming and J lost 6 bases, with 20 bases between them. CDR3 DNA: TGTGCCAGCTGCCAGGGGCCCGGGGGGTTTAATTCACCCCTCCACTTT. Translation gives CASCQGPGGFNSPLHF.

There are a few counts of this clonotype. The chain carries TRBV28 and TRBJ2-3, with a tentative D call TRBD2 (6 bases). This CDR3 has 16 residues. Germline CDR1 MDHEN, CDR2 SYDVKM. The V end was cut by 3 bases, the J end by 3 bases, with 16 bases between. CDR3 sequence (DNA): TGTGCCAGCAGTTTGAGGAGGGCCAAGGGGACAGATACGCAGTATTTT. Translating gives CASSLRRAKGTDTQYF.

This clonotype showed up just a few times. The chain recombines TRBV12-3 or TRBV12-4 with TRBJ1-2; D is perhaps TRBD1 (6 bases). V lost 5 bases, J lost 1 base, and 8 bases lay in between. The CDR3 has 13 residues. The CDR3 is CASSEQGNYGYTF. In nucleotides, the CDR3 is TGTGCCAGCAGTGAACAGGGTAACTATGGCTACACCTTC.

This chain joins TRBV11-2 and TRBJ1-1; the D is unclear. Trimming took off 7 bases at V and 2 bases at J, with 11 bases between the two ends. The CDR3 has 13 amino acids. In germline, CDR1 is SGHAT, CDR2 FQNNGV. Here the CDR3 DNA reads TGTGCCAGCACCCCCCGGGTTAACACTGAAGCTTTCTTT. Translation: CASTPRVNTEAFF.

This sequence joins TRBV7-3 and TRBJ1-2; D remains ambiguous. The CDR3 covers 13 residues. V gave up 1 base and J gave up 8 bases, with 11 bases separating them. Germline V gene data show CDR1 as SGHTA and CDR2 as FQGTGA. The CDR3 reads CASSLSPEGGYTF. The CDR3 DNA reads TGTGCCAGCAGCTTAAGCCCCGAAGGAGGCTACACCTTC.

Here the CDR3 reads CASSEADNQPQHF. Written as DNA, the CDR3 is TGTGCCAGCAGTGAGGCAGACAATCAGCCCCAGCATTTT. The chain recombines TRBV6-4 with TRBJ1-5; D is unresolved. Trimming left V 3 bases short and J 3 bases short, with 6 bases between. Per germline, CDR1 MRHNA and CDR2 SNTAGT. The CDR3 covers 13 residues.

This clonotype has a count of ten or more. The chain uses TRBV7-8 and TRBJ2-6, with 8 positions matching TRBD2. Germline V CDR1 and CDR2: SGHVS, FQNEAQ. V lost 5 bases to trimming and J lost 4 bases; unmatched junction nucleotides: 4. The CDR3 runs 15 residues. The DNA of the CDR3 is TGTGCCAGCAGCCCCGGGAGGGCCGGGGCCAACGTCCTGACTTTC. It yields the protein CASSPGRAGANVLTF.

The rearrangement uses TRBV27 and TRBJ2-3; TRBD1 is a possible D gene (6 bases). V was pared by 5 bases and J by 15 bases, with 15 bases between. The germline V gene encodes CDR1 MNHEY and CDR2 SMNVEV (reference sequence). The CDR3 consists of 11 residues. As DNA, the CDR3 is TGTGCCAGCAGTAACAGGGCCACCGTTTATTTT. It codes for CASSNRATVYF.

This clonotype was counted only a few times. This chain joins TRBV20-1 and TRBJ1-5, with D unclear. CDR1 is DFQATT and CDR2 is SNEGSKA in the germline V gene (reference sequence). V lost 0 bases and J 1 base, leaving 13 bases between the germline ends. This CDR3 spans 16 amino acids. The CDR3 is CSARDRYRPSNQPQHF. The CDR3 nucleotides are TGCAGTGCTAGAGATCGGTACAGACCAAGCAATCAGCCCCAGCATTTT.

The table lists this clonotype with many counts. Here the CDR3 reads CSVSGANVLTF. CDR3 nucleotides: TGCAGCGTATCTGGGGCCAACGTCCTGACTTTC. This chain joins TRBV29-1 and TRBJ2-6; no reliable D call. This CDR3 spans 11 amino acids. V lost 6 bases, J lost 1 base, and 1 base lay in between. Germline V gives CDR1 SQVTM, CDR2 ANQGSEA.

This clonotype was seen a handful of times. The chain has TRBV28 and TRBJ2-1; a possible D gene is TRBD1 (6 bases). This CDR3 contains 11 residues. The V gene's germline CDR1 is MDHEN and CDR2 SYDVKM. V was trimmed by 6 bases and J by 9 bases, leaving 9 bases between them. The CDR3: CASSPRGEQFF. In DNA, the CDR3 is TGTGCCAGCAGCCCCAGGGGTGAGCAGTTCTTC.